This T cell receptor (beta chain) was identified during a study of CD8 T cells in Susac syndrome. Included as multiple sclerosis controls were treatment-naive patients who had stable or active relapsing-remitting disease. Purification of the CD8+ and CD4+ T cells relied on negative isolation, and TEMRA cells underwent FACS enrichment. CDR3 size: 15 residues. J lost 6 bases, V lost 5 bases, and 11 bases had no gene match. Germline loops: CDR1 LNHNV, CDR2 YYDKDF (reference sequence). Random hexamers were used to reverse transcribe roughly 0.5 to 1 ug of RNA. TCRdb reprocessed the immunoSEQ multiplex PCR reads via MiXCR and lists one record per CDR3 protein. Of about 150,000 distinct CDR3 sequences listed, approximately 95% were seen once; the top ten hold approximately 0.11%.

The sequence was collected from a human donor with multiple sclerosis. The chain carries TRBV15 and TRBJ2-7; TRBD1 agrees at 9 bases. Sequences were obtained from CD4+ T cells from PBMCs. The CDR3 sequence: CATSSRDREHGEQYF. In nucleotides, the CDR3 is TGTGCCACCAGCTCAAGGGACAGGGAGCACGGCGAGCAGTACTTC.